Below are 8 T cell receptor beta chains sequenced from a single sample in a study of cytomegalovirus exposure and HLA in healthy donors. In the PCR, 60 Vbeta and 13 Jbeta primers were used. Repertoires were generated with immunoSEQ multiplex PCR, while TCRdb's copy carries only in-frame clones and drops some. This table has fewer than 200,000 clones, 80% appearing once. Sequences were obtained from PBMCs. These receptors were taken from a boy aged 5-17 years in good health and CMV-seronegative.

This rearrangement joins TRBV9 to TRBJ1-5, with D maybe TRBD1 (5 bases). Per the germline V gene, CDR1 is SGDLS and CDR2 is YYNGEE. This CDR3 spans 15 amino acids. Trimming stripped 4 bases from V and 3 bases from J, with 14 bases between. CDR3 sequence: CASSPPGWDNQPQHF. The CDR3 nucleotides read TGTGCCAGCAGCCCACCAGGGTGGGACAATCAGCCCCAGCATTTT.

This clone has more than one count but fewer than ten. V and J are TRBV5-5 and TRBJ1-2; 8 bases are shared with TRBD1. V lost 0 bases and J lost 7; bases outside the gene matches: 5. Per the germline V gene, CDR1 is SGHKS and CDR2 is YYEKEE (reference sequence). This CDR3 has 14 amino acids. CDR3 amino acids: CASSLGGDRGGYTF. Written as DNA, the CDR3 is TGTGCCAGCAGCTTGGGAGGCGACAGGGGTGGCTACACCTTC.

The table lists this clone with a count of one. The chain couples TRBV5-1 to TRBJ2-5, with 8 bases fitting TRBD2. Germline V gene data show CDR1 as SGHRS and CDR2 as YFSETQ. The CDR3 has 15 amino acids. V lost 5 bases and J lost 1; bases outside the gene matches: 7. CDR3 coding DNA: TGCGCCAGCAGGTTATACGGGGGGGGCCAAGAGACCCAGTACTTC. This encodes CASRLYGGGQETQYF.

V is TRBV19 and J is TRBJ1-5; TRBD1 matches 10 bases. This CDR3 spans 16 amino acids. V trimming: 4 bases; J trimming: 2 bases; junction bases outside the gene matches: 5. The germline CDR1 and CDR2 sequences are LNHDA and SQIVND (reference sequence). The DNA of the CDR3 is TGTGCCAGTAGTAAGATGGGGACAGGGGGCAATCAGCCCCAGCATTTT. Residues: CASSKMGTGGNQPQHF.

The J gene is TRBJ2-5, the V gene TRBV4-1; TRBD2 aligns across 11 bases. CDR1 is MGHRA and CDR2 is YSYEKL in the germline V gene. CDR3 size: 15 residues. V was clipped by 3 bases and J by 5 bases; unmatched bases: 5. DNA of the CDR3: TGCGCCAGCAGCCAGAACCTAGCGGGAGGTGAGACCCAGTACTTC. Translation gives CASSQNLAGGETQYF.

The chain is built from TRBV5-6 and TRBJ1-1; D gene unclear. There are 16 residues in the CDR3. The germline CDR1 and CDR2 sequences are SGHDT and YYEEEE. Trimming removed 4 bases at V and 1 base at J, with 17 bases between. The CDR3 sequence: CASSRAIALGNTEAFF. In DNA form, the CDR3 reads TGTGCCAGCAGCCGTGCTATTGCCCTAGGGAACACTGAAGCTTTCTTT.

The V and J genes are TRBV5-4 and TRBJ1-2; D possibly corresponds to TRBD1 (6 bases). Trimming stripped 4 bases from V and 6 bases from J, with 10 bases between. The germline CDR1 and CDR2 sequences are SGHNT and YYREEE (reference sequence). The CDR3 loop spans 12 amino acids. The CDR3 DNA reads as TGTGCCAGCAGCGAAGGGGGAAATGGCTACACCTTC. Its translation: CASSEGGNGYTF.

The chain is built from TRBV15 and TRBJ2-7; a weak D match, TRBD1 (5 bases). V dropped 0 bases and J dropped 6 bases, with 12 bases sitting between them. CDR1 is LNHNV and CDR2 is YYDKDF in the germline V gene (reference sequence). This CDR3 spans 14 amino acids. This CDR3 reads CATSREIRGGEQYF. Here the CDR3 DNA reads TGTGCCACCAGCAGAGAGATTAGGGGCGGCGAGCAGTACTTC. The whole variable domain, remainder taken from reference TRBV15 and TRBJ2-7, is DAMVIQNPRYQVTQFGKPVTLSCSQTLNHNVMYWYQQKSSQAPKLLFHYYDKDFNNEADTPDNFQSRRPNTSFCFLDIRSPGLGDTAMYLCATSREIRGGEQYFGPGTRLTVT.